These 27 T cell receptor beta chains share one sample of origin, sequenced in a study of T cells in Graves' hyperthyroidism and ophthalmopathy. The investigators amplified TCR beta CDR3 regions from RNA transcripts. The TCR CDR3 was amplified in a first-round RT-PCR using the HTBI primer set. In TCRdb, the multiplex PCR reads were re-called with MiXCR into one record per CDR3 protein. The table records approximately 330,000 distinct CDR3 sequences, approximately 18% of them present only once. Input material: blood. These receptors came from a woman aged 45-65 years with Graves' hyperthyroidism.

The rearrangement joins TRBV3-1 to TRBJ2-2; 12 bases match TRBD2. CDR3 length: 17 amino acids. Unmatched junction bases numbered 12, after V lost 7 bases and J lost 6 bases. Germline V lookup: CDR1 LGHDT, CDR2 YNNKEL (reference sequence). CDR3 sequence (DNA): TGTGCCAGCATGCCGGGACTAGCGGGCCTCTCTGCCGGGGAGCTGTTTTTT. It translates to CASMPGLAGLSAGELFF.

This clonotype has a single count. The chain links TRBV10-2 to TRBJ2-7; 9 nucleotides align to TRBD1. With 1 base clipped from V and 4 bases from J, the junction kept 5 bases outside the gene matches. This CDR3 comprises 15 residues. Per germline, CDR1 WSHSY and CDR2 SAAADI. The CDR3 nucleotides are TGCGCCAGCAGTGAGTTAGGGACAGGGAAATACGAGCAGTACTTC. Protein product: CASSELGTGKYEQYF.

The chain employs TRBV6-5 and TRBJ1-1, with unresolved D. Germline-derived CDR1 and CDR2 are MNHEY and SVGAGI. There are 16 residues in the CDR3. The ends were cut back, 0 bases at V and 6 bases at J, with 17 bases in the middle. DNA for the CDR3: TGTGCCAGCAGTTACTCAAGCCGGACGGGATGGTCTGAAGCTTTCTTT. This encodes CASSYSSRTGWSEAFF.

This clonotype has a handful of counts. CDR3 nucleotides: TGTGCCAGCAGTGAAGCTCGGGGGGAAGAGACCCAGTACTTC. This gives the protein CASSEARGEETQYF. The rearrangement links TRBV6-1 to TRBJ2-5, with TRBD2 identical over 7 bases. Germline CDR1 and CDR2: MNHNS and SASEGT. Unmatched junction bases numbered 1, after V lost 0 bases and J lost 3 bases. The CDR3 spans 14 residues.

This clonotype was detected only a few times. The chain uses TRBV20-1 and TRBJ2-1; D is unresolved. The V gene lost 4 bases and the J gene lost 4 bases, with 5 bases spanning the gap. The CDR3 covers 11 residues. Looked up from germline, CDR1 is DFQATT and CDR2 is SNEGSKA (reference sequence). CDR3 bases: TGCAGTGCTAATCAGTACAATGAGCAGTTCTTC. This codes for CSANQYNEQFF.

This clonotype came up many times. V usage is TRBV11-2 and J usage is TRBJ2-5, with D possibly called TRBD1 or TRBD2 (5 bases each). Deletions cut 5 bases from V and 1 base from J, with 17 bases between. This CDR3 spans 16 amino acids. Germline V gene data show CDR1 as SGHAT and CDR2 as FQNNGV. The CDR3 DNA sequence: TGTGCCAGCAGCCCAGATTGGGACCGGGGCCAAGAGACCCAGTACTTC. Amino acid sequence: CASSPDWDRGQETQYF.

This clonotype was detected ten times or more. J is TRBJ2-3 and V is TRBV9; D gene unclear. Trimming stripped 4 bases from V and 2 bases from J, with 2 bases between. The CDR3 is made up of 11 amino acids. From germline, CDR1 is SGDLS and CDR2 YYNGEE. The CDR3 loop reads CASSYTDTQYF. The DNA for the CDR3 is TGTGCCAGCAGCTACACAGATACGCAGTATTTT.

This clonotype occurred many times. The J gene is TRBJ2-5, the V gene TRBV5-5, with 7 bases lining up with TRBD2. There are 15 residues in the CDR3. Germline CDR1 and CDR2: SGHKS and YYEKEE (reference sequence). V lost 2 bases to trimming and J lost 6 bases; unmatched junction nucleotides: 10. CDR3 region: CASSFGGTVRKTQYF. The DNA for the CDR3 is TGTGCCAGCAGCTTCGGGGGGACCGTACGCAAGACCCAGTACTTC.

In its sample, this clonotype was seen many times. This chain links TRBV11-2 with TRBJ2-1; the D is unclear. Germline V gene data show CDR1 as SGHAT and CDR2 as FQNNGV. Trimming pared 7 bases from V and 0 bases from J, leaving 16 bases between. The CDR3 has 16 residues. The CDR3 reads CASKSLRKSSYNEQFF. For the CDR3, the DNA is TGTGCCAGCAAATCGTTGCGGAAGAGCTCCTACAATGAGCAGTTCTTC.

The chain has TRBV20-1 and TRBJ1-5, with D tentatively TRBD1 (5 bases). Trimming shortened V by 3 bases and J by 6 bases, and 9 bases separated the two germline ends. CDR1 DFQATT and CDR2 SNEGSKA come from the germline V gene (reference sequence). The CDR3 length is 12 residues. The chain's CDR3 is CSAREGSQPQHF. CDR3 nucleotide sequence: TGCAGTGCTAGGGAGGGGAGTCAGCCCCAGCATTTT.

J is TRBJ2-7 and V is TRBV18; 12 bases match TRBD2. This CDR3 contains 16 residues. Germline CDR1 is KGHSH and CDR2 is LQKENI. V lost 0 bases, J lost 2 bases, and 2 bases stayed unmatched. The CDR3 DNA sequence: TGTGCCAGCTCACCACCGGGACTAGCGGGCCCCTACGAGCAGTACTTC. Translated, it gives CASSPPGLAGPYEQYF.

This clonotype was picked up many times. V is TRBV27 and J is TRBJ1-4, with TRBD1 matching 7 bases. V shed 3 bases, J shed 1 base, and the junction held 5 bases outside the gene matches. Germline CDR1 is MNHEY and CDR2 is SMNVEV (reference sequence). The CDR3 is made up of 16 amino acids. CDR3 in amino acids: CASSFSSGGTNEKLFF. The CDR3 DNA follows: TGTGCCAGCAGTTTTTCCTCAGGGGGAACTAATGAAAAACTGTTTTTT.

This clonotype was picked up many times. This chain connects TRBV20-1 to TRBJ1-1; a weak D match, TRBD1 (5 bases). CDR1 and CDR2 from the germline V gene are DFQATT and SNEGSKA (reference sequence). V lost 6 bases to trimming and J lost 4 bases, with 15 bases between them. The CDR3 is 13 amino acids. The CDR3 nucleotides read TGCAGTGCCACACGATCGGGGACCACTGAAGCTTTCTTT. It translates to CSATRSGTTEAFF.

This clonotype was picked up many times. The rearrangement links TRBV2 to TRBJ1-2, with unresolved D. Between the trimmed V and J ends, which lost 2 bases and 2 bases, there was a span of 9 bases. The CDR3 runs 14 residues. Germline lookup yields CDR1 SNHLY and CDR2 FYNNEI. CDR3 in amino acids: CASSEFQQNYGYTF. The CDR3 DNA follows: TGTGCCAGCAGTGAATTTCAACAGAACTATGGCTACACCTTC.

This clonotype has at least ten counts. The chain combines TRBV12-3 or TRBV12-4 with TRBJ2-7; D is perhaps TRBD1 or TRBD2 (6 bases each). The CDR3 spans 13 residues. V lost 3 bases, J lost 6 bases, and 12 bases lay in between. In DNA, the CDR3 is TGTGCCAGCAGTTTCGTAGGGGGGTCCGAGCAGTACTTC. Amino acids: CASSFVGGSEQYF.

The V and J genes are TRBV20-1 and TRBJ1-5, with D hard to call. Germline CDR1 reads DFQATT; CDR2 reads SNEGSKA (reference sequence). The CDR3 has 12 residues. V shed 1 base and J shed 3 bases, with 4 bases lying between them. CDR3 sequence (DNA): TGCAGTGCTAGAGTGGCCAATCAGCCCCAGCATTTT. It specifies CSARVANQPQHF.

Ten or more counts support this clonotype. This chain uses TRBV6-1 with TRBJ2-7, with 8 bases matching TRBD1. The CDR3 sequence is 13 residues long. The V segment lost 6 bases and the J segment 5 bases; nucleotides outside the gene matches: 6. Germline V gene sequence: CDR1 MNHNS, CDR2 SASEGT. CDR3 sequence reads: CASRMTGVDEQYV. The CDR3 bases are TGTGCCAGCAGGATGACAGGGGTAGACGAGCAGTACGTC.

This clonotype was seen many times. J is TRBJ1-1 and V is TRBV5-1; D remains unclear. The CDR3 is 15 residues long. Germline loops: CDR1 SGHRS, CDR2 YFSETQ. The ends were cut back, 1 base at V and 4 bases at J, with 14 bases in the middle. The CDR3 DNA reads as TGCGCCAGCAGCTTGCCGAAGGGCGGAGGCACTGAAGCTTTCTTT. This gives the protein CASSLPKGGGTEAFF.

This clonotype showed up many times. The V gene is TRBV7-3, the J gene TRBJ2-1; 8 bases match TRBD2. The CDR3 totals 15 residues. Germline V gene data show CDR1 as SGHTA and CDR2 as FQGTGA. The junction had 11 bases not matched to a gene; V was cut back by 5 bases and J by 8 bases. The CDR3 nucleotides are TGTGCCAGCAGCACCGTAGCGGGAACTATCGATGAGCAGTTCTTC. This encodes CASSTVAGTIDEQFF.

This clonotype showed up many times. The V and J genes are TRBV20-1 and TRBJ2-3; 8 positions agree with TRBD2. CDR3 length equals 15 residues. Germline V gene lookup returns CDR1 DFQATT and CDR2 SNEGSKA (reference sequence). V trimming: 3 bases; J trimming: 2 bases; junction bases outside the gene matches: 7. Here the CDR3 reads CSARYSGALTDTQYF. In DNA form, the CDR3 reads TGCAGTGCTAGGTATAGCGGGGCTCTCACAGATACGCAGTATTTT.

This rearrangement joins TRBV6-5 to TRBJ2-1, with D perhaps matching TRBD1 (6 bases). CDR3 length: 15 amino acids. Germline CDR1 reads MNHEY; CDR2 reads SVGAGI. V lost 0 bases to trimming and J lost 9 bases, with 15 bases between them. CDR3 coding DNA: TGTGCCAGCAGTTACTCATATGGACAGACGACTGAGCAGTTCTTC. The encoded protein is CASSYSYGQTTEQFF.

V usage is TRBV12-3 or TRBV12-4 and J usage is TRBJ2-7; weak D call: TRBD1 (5 bases). The CDR3 loop spans 15 amino acids. V was cut by 4 bases and J by 3 bases, with 16 bases left in between. In DNA, the CDR3 is TGTGCCAGCAGTTCATACCACAGGAATTACTACGAGCAGTACTTC. Encoded protein: CASSSYHRNYYEQYF.

Details on this clonotype: This may arise from a read error, as a much more abundant clone is one base away. The V and J genes are TRBV20-1 and TRBJ2-3; D not resolved. This CDR3 is 12 amino acids long. The germline V gene encodes CDR1 DFQATT and CDR2 SNEGSKA (reference sequence). The CDR3 is CGARPSLDTQYF. The CDR3, as DNA: TGCGGTGCTAGACCTTCGTTAGATACGCAGTATTTT.

In this sample, this clonotype turned up many times. This chain joins TRBV20-1 and TRBJ2-1, with D unresolved. The CDR3 is 14 amino acids. Trimming pared 6 bases from V and 6 bases from J, leaving 18 bases between. Germline CDR1 reads DFQATT; CDR2 reads SNEGSKA (reference sequence). In DNA form, the CDR3 reads TGCAGTGCCACGTCGCCTTCCGATTCCAATGAGCAGTTCTTC. Its protein product is CSATSPSDSNEQFF.

There are a few counts of this clonotype. J is TRBJ2-1 and V is TRBV5-4; 12 nucleotides match TRBD2. Per germline, CDR1 SGHNT and CDR2 YYREEE (reference sequence). Germline trimming cut 6 bases from V and 4 bases from J; bases unmatched to any gene: 8. There are 16 residues in the CDR3. In DNA form, the CDR3 reads TGTGCCAGCACCGATTATACTAGCGGGGGGTACAATGAGCAGTTCTTC. Residues: CASTDYTSGGYNEQFF.

This clonotype has at least ten counts. The chain is built from TRBV7-2 and TRBJ1-1, with a weak D call TRBD1 (5 bases). Germline V gene lookup returns CDR1 SGHTA and CDR2 FQGNSA. There are 13 residues in the CDR3. Trimming took 6 bases from V and 6 from J, leaving 14 bases between them. In nucleotides, the CDR3 is TGTGCCAGCAGTTGGCACGGGGGGGCTGAAGCTTTCTTT. It yields the protein CASSWHGGAEAFF.

This clonotype was counted only a few times. This chain links TRBV30 with TRBJ2-1; 8 bases map to TRBD2. This CDR3 has 14 residues. V was clipped by 4 bases and J by 6 bases; unmatched bases: 8. CDR1 GTSNPN and CDR2 SVGIG come from the germline V gene (reference sequence). CDR3 sequence (DNA): TGTGCCTGGACAGCGGGGGTAATGGGCAATGAGCAGTTCTTC. It encodes CAWTAGVMGNEQFF.